This T cell receptor (beta chain) was captured in a study of blood T cell repertoires in COVID-19. At the level of the study: PBMCs, B-cell-depleted T cells, or T cells provided the cDNA or gDNA that made up the material.

Per the authors' pipeline: Counts of nucleated cells, estimated from reference gene primer amplification, were obtained. The data were produced by immunoSEQ multiplex PCR, yet TCRdb's version contains in-frame clones alone and is incomplete. V and J calls and clone size are given by that table; D and trimming were obtained from the DNA. The profile shows 390,000 or so clones, 80% to 90% of them singletons. The CDR3 contains 15 residues. CDR1 and CDR2 from the germline V gene are SNHLY and FYNNEI. V lost 6 bases to trimming and J lost 7 bases, with 19 bases between them. Each recovered donor of Cohort 3 presented with two negative PCRs, clearance, or symptom resolution.

This chain connects TRBV2 to TRBJ1-5; possibly TRBD1 for D (5 bases). The origin of this receptor is a woman in her forties or fifties who had recovered from COVID-19. Sequences were obtained from PBMCs or T cells enriched from blood (not recorded which). The DNA for the CDR3 is TGTGCCAGCAGGGTCCAAACGGGGGGTGGCCAGCCCCAGCATTTT. It codes for CASRVQTGGGQPQHF. Full variable domain (rest looked up from reference TRBV2 and TRBJ1-5): EPEVTQTPSHQVTQMGQEVILRCVPISNHLYFYWYRQILGQKVEFLVSFYNNEISEKSEIFDDQFSVERPDGSNFTLKIRSTKLEDSAMYFCASRVQTGGGQPQHFGDGTRLSIL.